The present entry profiles one TCR beta chain with its context. Its antigen is unknown. Within one base of it there is no much larger clone, and no base qualities were kept. The data belong to a study of blood T cell repertoires in COVID-19 (dated by TCRdb to 2020 to 2022). At the level of the whole study: Samples covering the acute and convalescent phases of COVID-19 were provided by collaborators in the United States, Italy and Spain. The material from the prospective study consisted of cDNA or gDNA derived from T cells, B-cell-depleted T cells, or PBMCs. The dataset comprised deeply sampled blood TCRbeta repertoires from subjects exposed to, actively infected with, or recovered from COVID-19. The repertoires were made available in a free public database intended to serve as a resource for research on the immune response to SARS-CoV-2. Samples came from the ongoing ImmuneRACE study (first 160 participants) plus 1,254 subjects from 6 global collaborators. A de-identified subject ID, COVID-19 status, age in years and sex were almost always included in the sample metadata. Where available, HLA class I and class II types were obtained from metadata supplied by the sample provider rather than from assay-based typing.

Collaborating institutions collected whole blood in K2EDTA tubes following their own protocols. For TCRbeta analysis, collaborators shipped samples in one of three forms: frozen whole blood, isolated PBMCs, or DNA extracted from either of those sample types. The immunoSEQ Assay, a bias-controlled multiplex PCR, was used to amplify TCRbeta CDR3 regions from genomic DNA. The source study handled its data this way. The number of nucleated cells in each sample was estimated by amplification of reference gene primers within the assay. Sequence reads were collapsed and filtered to measure the absolute abundance of every unique TCRbeta CDR3 rearrangement. For each sample, productive Simpson clonality was calculated as the square root of Simpson's diversity index over productive rearrangements. The table comes from immuneACCESS by way of TCRdb, which keeps in-frame sequences with V and J called. Part of the clones is missing from these tables; in studies checked, under half for an unresolved V gene and the rest for unknown reasons. Clonal size and the V and J genes are those of that table, whereas D and trimming came from the DNA. The sample profile shows 120,000 to 150,000 clones; around nine tenths of them were found once. Jointly, the top ten make up under 3% of the sample.

Beyond this particular receptor, the publication reports: How much clinical and demographic metadata was included differed by source and by participant, and the metadata was provided uncurated.

The clonotype comes from a human donor in a cohort sampled during active COVID-19. The sequenced sample was peripheral blood.

The CDR3 has the sequence CASSIRGLGDSSPLHF. The bases are TGTGCCAGTAGTATAAGAGGGCTCGGGGACAGTTCACCCCTCCACTTT. The V and J segments used are TRBV19 and TRBJ1-6; 7 nucleotides in the junction match TRBD1. The CDR3 starts with the cysteine, ends with the phenylalanine, and has 16 residues. CDR3 DNA is the only sequence kept; it has 48 bases, read in frame from the first base. The CDR1 and CDR2 encoded by the germline V gene (reference sequence) are LNHDA and SQIVND. V has 2 bases trimmed and J has 9 bases trimmed; junction bases matching no gene number 10.